This T cell receptor beta chain was captured in a study of response to subunit inactivated influenza vaccine. TCRdb re-analysed the RT-PCR reads in MiXCR, keeping a single row per CDR3 protein. There are around 200,000 distinct CDR3 sequences in the sample; roughly 12% occur only once, and over 25% lies in the top ten. This CDR3 is 11 amino acids long. CDR1 is SGHDT and CDR2 is YYEEEE in the germline V gene. Between the trimmed V and J ends, which lost 6 bases and 4 bases, there was a span of 5 bases. In addition, the sample was reused for a study of T cells expressing NK-cell markers. That study reports: 5'RACE template switching built TCR beta cDNA with unique molecular identifiers. Restriction of the sorted population to alpha-beta TCR T cells was achieved in several experiments with an anti-gamma-delta TCR antibody. NKG2C+ dominant clonotype frequencies in 6 or 7 donors were about 1.0-7.5% of CD8+ T cells. A few of the donors also had these clonotypes leading their CD3+CD56-NKG2C+ fraction.

This sequence originates from a man between 50 and 59 years old who received an inactivated influenza vaccine. This sample comprised CD8+ T cells sorted from PBMCs, obtained roughly 13 days after vaccination. The chain is built from TRBV5-6 and TRBJ2-1; D ambiguous. Written as DNA, the CDR3 is TGTGCCAGCACTCTTTACAATGAGCAGTTCTTC. Translation: CASTLYNEQFF.